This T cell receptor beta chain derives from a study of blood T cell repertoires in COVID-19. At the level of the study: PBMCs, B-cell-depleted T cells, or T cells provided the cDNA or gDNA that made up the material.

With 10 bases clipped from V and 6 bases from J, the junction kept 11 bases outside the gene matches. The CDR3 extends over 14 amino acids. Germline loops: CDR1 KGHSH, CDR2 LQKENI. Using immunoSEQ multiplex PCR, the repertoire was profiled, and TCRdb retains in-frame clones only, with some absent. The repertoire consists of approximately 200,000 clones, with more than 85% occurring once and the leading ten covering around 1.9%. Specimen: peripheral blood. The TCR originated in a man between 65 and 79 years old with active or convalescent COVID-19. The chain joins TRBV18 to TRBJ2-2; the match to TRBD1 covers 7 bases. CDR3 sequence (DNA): TGTGCCACCTCGCCGGACAGGATCCCCGGGGAGCTGTTTTTT. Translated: CATSPDRIPGELFF.